These 18 T cell receptor beta chains share one sample of origin, sequenced in a study of OX40 agonist ivuxolimab in advanced cancers. Here immunoSEQ multiplex PCR was the method, and the copy in TCRdb shows in-frame clones only, minus some. The sample lists 9,500 to 15,000 clones, 69% seen once, with 12% in the top ten. Source: CD4+ or CD8+ T cells sorted from blood, taken in a trial of the OX40 agonist ivuxolimab. All receptors come from an adult with an advanced solid tumor such as melanoma, head and neck, liver or kidney cancer.

V gene TRBV5-6 combines with J gene TRBJ2-1; D unclear. This CDR3 spans 14 amino acids. V gave up 4 bases and J gave up 0 bases, with 8 bases separating them. CDR1 and CDR2 (germline): SGHDT, YYEEEE. CDR3 residues: CASSRVSSYNEQFF. As DNA, the CDR3 is TGTGCCAGCAGCCGGGTGAGCTCCTACAATGAGCAGTTCTTC.

This clone was seen only a few times. The genes are TRBV6-5 and TRBJ2-7; D might be TRBD2 (5 bases). The CDR3 extends over 15 amino acids. Germline CDR1 is MNHEY and CDR2 is SVGAGI. V was cut by 5 bases and J by 5 bases, with 19 bases left in between. The CDR3, as DNA: TGTGCCAGCAGTCCCAGCTGGTCGGGGTCTGACGAGCAGTACTTC. Its translation is CASSPSWSGSDEQYF.

This rearrangement joins TRBV28 to TRBJ2-3; weak D call: TRBD2 (5 bases). Germline V gene sequence: CDR1 MDHEN, CDR2 SYDVKM. CDR3 length equals 15 residues. The V end was cut by 3 bases, the J end by 1 base, with 11 bases between. The chain's CDR3 is CASSFRMEGTDTQYF. CDR3 nucleotide sequence: TGTGCCAGCAGTTTCCGGATGGAGGGCACAGATACGCAGTATTTT.

This clone was counted only a few times. The CDR3, as DNA: TGTGCCAGCAGCTTAATTAGGGATCAAGAGACCCAGTACTTC. Translated: CASSLIRDQETQYF. This sequence joins TRBV7-8 and TRBJ2-5, with no clear D. Germline values: CDR1 SGHVS, CDR2 FQNEAQ. The V and J ends lost 2 bases and 2 bases respectively, with 9 bases between them. This CDR3 region has 14 residues. Together with reference TRBV7-8 and TRBJ2-5, the CDR3 gives the full variable domain: GAGVSQSPRYKVAKRGQDVALRCDPISGHVSLFWYQQALGQGPEFLTYFQNEAQLDKSGLPSDRFFAERPEGSVSTLKIQRTQQEDSAVYLCASSLIRDQETQYFGPGTRLLVL.

The chain is built from TRBV27 and TRBJ1-4; no firm D call. CDR3 length: 13 residues. CDR1 and CDR2 (germline): MNHEY, SMNVEV (reference sequence). The V end lost 5 bases, the J end lost 8 bases, and 12 bases lay between the germline ends. CDR3 sequence (DNA): TGTGCCAGCAGTCCCGTGGGTTTAGAAAAACTGTTTTTT. This sequence encodes CASSPVGLEKLFF. Supplemented by reference TRBV27 and TRBJ1-4, the full variable domain reads EAQVTQNPRYLITVTGKKLTVTCSQNMNHEYMSWYRQDPGLGLRQIYYSMNVEVTDKGDVPEGYKVSRKEKRNFPLILESPSPNQTSLYFCASSPVGLEKLFFGSGTQLSVL.

The V gene is TRBV5-6, the J gene TRBJ2-5; 7 positions agree with TRBD2. V was clipped by 1 base and J by 5 bases; unmatched bases: 8. CDR3 size: 15 residues. Germline assignment: CDR1 SGHDT and CDR2 YYEEEE. CDR3 in amino acids: CASSLFASGEETQYF. The CDR3 bases are TGTGCCAGCAGCTTGTTTGCTAGCGGTGAGGAGACCCAGTACTTC. The full variable domain, completed using reference TRBV5-6 and TRBJ2-5, is DAGVTQSPTHLIKTRGQQVTLRCSPKSGHDTVSWYQQALGQGPQFIFQYYEEEERQRGNFPDRFSGHQFPNYSSELNVNALLLGDSALYLCASSLFASGEETQYFGPGTRLLVL.

This clone is medium-sized (0.01 to 0.1%). The sample contains more than one DNA sequence encoding this CDR3. The DNA of the CDR3 is TGTGCCAGCAGCTTAGGGGAAGAGACCCAGTACTTC. It encodes CASSLGEETQYF. J is TRBJ2-5 and V is TRBV11-2; no clear D. Germline CDR1 SGHAT, CDR2 FQNNGV. The CDR3 runs to 12 residues. V lost 1 base, J lost 3 bases, and 3 bases lay in between.

This clone has a single count. This chain's CDR3 is CASSQSGRPNNEQFF. The CDR3 DNA reads as TGCGCCAGCAGTCAAAGTGGACGGCCGAATAATGAGCAGTTCTTC. The V call is TRBV23-1, the J call TRBJ2-1; the D is unclear. TRBV23-1 belongs to the ORF category, with a function that is uncertain. V lost 2 bases to trimming and J lost 7 bases, with 15 bases between them. The CDR3 sequence is 15 residues long.

The rearrangement joins TRBV4-1 to TRBJ1-3, with a tentative D call TRBD1 (5 bases). Trimming removed 0 bases from V and 0 bases from J, with 9 bases in between. Germline assignment: CDR1 MGHRA and CDR2 YSYEKL. The CDR3 length is 16 residues. The chain's CDR3 is CASSQDHGGSGNTIYF. The CDR3 DNA is TGCGCCAGCAGCCAAGATCATGGGGGCTCTGGAAACACCATATATTTT.

Only a few counts were recorded for this clone. V usage is TRBV5-4 and J usage is TRBJ1-4; D is perhaps TRBD1 (5 bases). V shed 5 bases and J shed 7 bases, with 18 bases lying between them. The CDR3 consists of 15 residues. Germline V gene sequence: CDR1 SGHNT, CDR2 YYREEE (reference sequence). CDR3 protein: CASSYRDAPPEKLFF. The CDR3 DNA sequence: TGTGCCAGCAGTTACCGGGACGCTCCGCCTGAAAAACTGTTTTTT.

The genes are TRBV21-1 and TRBJ1-4; TRBD1, the table's D call, lacks a check against the DNA. TRBV21-1 is an annotated pseudogene. The CDR3 is 18 residues long. CDR3 sequence (DNA): TGTGCCAGCAGCAGCGGCGCCGGGACACCCCGGACTAATGAAAAACTGTTTTTT. This gives the protein CASSSGAGTPRTNEKLFF.

This clone has more than one count but fewer than ten. In DNA form, the CDR3 reads TGTGCCAGCAGCTTAGTACGGGGCAGGACAATAAGCACAGATACGCAGTATTTT. It is translated as CASSLVRGRTISTDTQYF. The V and J genes are TRBV11-2 and TRBJ2-3; D tentatively fits TRBD1 or TRBD2 (5 bases each). This CDR3 region has 18 residues. Germline CDR1 reads SGHAT; CDR2 reads FQNNGV. Trimming shortened V by 1 base and J by 0 bases, and 17 bases separated the two germline ends.

The chain carries TRBV7-9 and TRBJ2-2; 8 bases align to TRBD2. The CDR3 consists of 15 residues. Trimming at V came to 5 bases and at J to 4 bases, leaving 6 bases not matched to a gene. CDR1 and CDR2 (germline): SEHNR, FQNEAQ (reference sequence). This CDR3 is CASSPSGSSTGELFF. The CDR3 DNA reads TGTGCCAGCAGCCCGAGCGGGAGTTCCACCGGGGAGCTGTTTTTT.

The chain links TRBV28 to TRBJ2-5; the match to TRBD2 covers 15 bases. V lost 5 bases to trimming and J lost 4 bases; unmatched junction nucleotides: 14. The CDR3 length is 19 residues. Germline CDR1 and CDR2: MDHEN and SYDVKM. The CDR3 here is CASSTQDGTSGRIAETQYF. CDR3 DNA: TGTGCCAGCAGTACCCAGGACGGGACTAGCGGGAGGATAGCAGAGACCCAGTACTTC.

This sequence joins TRBV2 and TRBJ2-3, with 8 positions matching TRBD2. This CDR3 comprises 14 residues. V shed 7 bases and J 4 bases; nucleotides not matched to a gene: 7. The germline V gene encodes CDR1 SNHLY and CDR2 FYNNEI. This CDR3 reads CASNTGGPADTQYF. CDR3 in DNA: TGTGCCAGCAATACGGGGGGGCCGGCAGATACGCAGTATTTT.

The rearrangement joins TRBV27 to TRBJ2-6; D unclear. The CDR3 has 16 amino acids. The V and J ends lost 1 base and 5 bases respectively, with 12 bases between them. From germline, CDR1 is MNHEY and CDR2 SMNVEV (reference sequence). The CDR3 DNA sequence: TGTGCCAGCAGTTTATTGCCTCTCAGTTGGGCCAACGTCCTGACTTTC. As protein: CASSLLPLSWANVLTF.

The rearrangement links TRBV4-2 to TRBJ2-7; D may be TRBD1 (6 bases). The CDR3 is made up of 17 amino acids. Trimming took off 4 bases at V and 1 base at J, with 20 bases between the two ends. The germline gives CDR1 LGHNA, CDR2 YNFKEQ. The CDR3 coding sequence is TGTGCCAGCAGCCTAAGACCTCTATTGGACAGATCCTACGAGCAGTACTTC. This sequence encodes CASSLRPLLDRSYEQYF.

This chain connects TRBV5-6 to TRBJ2-3, with TRBD2 matching 8 bases. Unmatched junction bases numbered 11, after V lost 1 base and J lost 4 bases. This CDR3 has 17 residues. The germline V gene has CDR1 SGHDT and CDR2 YYEEEE. The CDR3 DNA sequence: TGTGCCAGCAGCTTGAGTATTGCGGGGGGTCAGGCAGATACGCAGTATTTT. It is translated as CASSLSIAGGQADTQYF. The full variable domain, its missing parts supplied by reference TRBV5-6 and TRBJ2-3, is DAGVTQSPTHLIKTRGQQVTLRCSPKSGHDTVSWYQQALGQGPQFIFQYYEEEERQRGNFPDRFSGHQFPNYSSELNVNALLLGDSALYLCASSLSIAGGQADTQYFGPGTRLTVL.